These 4 T cell receptor beta chains came from one sample sequenced in a study of blood T cells in healthy people across ages. Next came a second PCR, run for about 7 to 12 cycles, which used a sample-barcoded 5' primer along with a J-beta primer mix. TCRdb recomputed calls from the 5' RACE reads with MiXCR, one row per CDR3 protein. This sample yields about 1.7 million distinct CDR3 sequences, of which 28% are seen a single time; roughly 8% belongs to the top ten. Source material: blood. Every receptor here comes from a woman aged 30 to 39 in good health.

This clonotype was observed a few times. The gene calls are TRBV11-2 and TRBJ1-2; no definite D call. With 0 bases removed from V and 8 bases from J, the gap between germline ends came to 7 bases. The CDR3 length is 12 residues. The germline gives CDR1 SGHAT, CDR2 FQNNGV. The CDR3 region has the DNA TGTGCCAGCAGCTTAGACGAGGGAGGCTACACCTTC. This gives the protein CASSLDEGGYTF.

The rearrangement joins TRBV28 to TRBJ1-2; D may be TRBD1 (5 bases). The CDR3 runs 12 residues. The germline V gene encodes CDR1 MDHEN and CDR2 SYDVKM. V was clipped by 5 bases and J by 6 bases, with 10 bases between them. The chain's CDR3 is CASSHDRHGYTF. The CDR3 DNA follows: TGTGCCAGCAGTCATGACAGACATGGCTACACCTTC.

In this sample, this clonotype turned up a few times. The CDR3 nucleotides are TGTGCCAGCAGTTACGTCGGGACTCTAGAGACCCAGTACTTC. It specifies CASSYVGTLETQYF. The chain recombines TRBV6-6 with TRBJ2-5, with D maybe TRBD2 (6 bases). CDR3 length: 14 residues. V shed 2 bases and J shed 4 bases, with 11 bases lying between them. Germline CDR1 and CDR2: MNHNY and SVGAGI (reference sequence).

About this clonotype: A much larger clone sits a single nucleotide away, making a read error possible. This chain connects TRBV29-1 to TRBJ2-1; D gene unclear. CDR3 length: 12 amino acids. CDR1 is SQVTM and CDR2 is ANQGSEA in the germline V gene. The DNA for the CDR3 is TGCTGCGTTGAAATGCAGTACAATGAGCAGTTCTTC. Amino acids: CCVEMQYNEQFF.